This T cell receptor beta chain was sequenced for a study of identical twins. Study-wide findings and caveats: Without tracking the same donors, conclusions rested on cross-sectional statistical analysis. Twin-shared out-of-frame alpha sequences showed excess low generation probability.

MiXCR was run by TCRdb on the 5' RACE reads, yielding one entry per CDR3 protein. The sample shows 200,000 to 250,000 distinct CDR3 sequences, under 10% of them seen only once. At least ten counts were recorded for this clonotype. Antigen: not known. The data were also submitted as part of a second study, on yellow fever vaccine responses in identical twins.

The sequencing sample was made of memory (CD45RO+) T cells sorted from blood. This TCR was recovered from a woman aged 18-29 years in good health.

As DNA, the CDR3 is TGTGCCAGCAGCCAAGGCTCCTACGAGCAGTACTTC. This sequence encodes CASSQGSYEQYF. The chain has TRBV7-9 and TRBJ2-7; D uncertain. V lost 5 bases, J lost 0 bases, and 5 bases lay in between. The germline V gene has CDR1 SEHNR and CDR2 FQNEAQ (reference sequence). The CDR3 covers 12 residues.